This T cell receptor beta chain was sequenced in a study of cytomegalovirus exposure and HLA in healthy donors (dated by TCRdb to 2016 to 2017). With regard to the full study: A later analysis indicated that the roughly 130 validation repertoires were generated on the platform also employed for the 666 repertoires of the first cohort. Besides the first cohort of 550 to 750 subjects, a separate validation cohort made up of 120 different subjects was used. The aim of the study was to test whether cataloging public T cell receptors could identify signatures of past pathogen exposure. The study combined high-throughput TCR immunosequencing, statistical association of individual TCRs with disease status, and machine learning to predict cytomegalovirus infection status. Study-wide findings and limitations: The validation cohort had no HLA typing available for a later analysis, so co-occurrence within that cohort was assessed over all 120 or so repertoires. In vitro tests confirmed that a few of the cytomegalovirus-associated TCR beta chains recognize cytomegalovirus antigens. The study listed 150 to 200 TCR beta chains as associated with cytomegalovirus. It was suggested by the authors that the approach could potentially be generalized to other disease states and immunological phenotypes. Subsequent analysis determined that TCRs grouped into clusters in the first cohort also showed a tendency toward co-occurrence across the 130 or so validation repertoires, and approximately 94% of cluster scores exceeded 0. Most TCR sequences were seen in very few donors, while some public TCRs were found in many individuals. In both the original and validation cohorts, the classifier was reported to diagnose cytomegalovirus status with high specificity and sensitivity.

The receptor library was made with the immunoSEQ multiplex PCR assay. The source study handled its data this way. To diagnose cytomegalovirus status from the catalog of TCR beta chain sequences, a statistical classification framework was built. Here the immuneACCESS table is served through TCRdb, limited to in-frame sequences with V and J called. Missing clones are a known gap in these copies; in checked studies unresolved V genes cover under half, and the rest lacks a known reason. The V and J calls and the clone size are those of that table, but D and trimming were determined from the DNA. The sample profile shows about 60,000 clones; 90% to 97% of them were found once. Clones ranked in the top ten supply around 0.9% of the sample. A word on this clone: Its binding antigen is unknown. The input lacks base qualities; no much larger clone sits a single base away.

Donors formed part of the validation cohort, which comprised about 130 subjects and was distinct from the first cohort of several hundred subjects. CDR1 SNHLY and CDR2 FYNNEI were looked up in the germline V gene. Its CDR3 holds 16 amino acids, cysteine through phenylalanine. Here the CDR3 DNA is all that survives: 48 bases in frame from base 1. V has 3 bases trimmed and J has 2 bases trimmed; junction bases matching no gene number 9. The rearranged chain carries TRBV2 and TRBJ2-5, and 7 bases in between align with TRBD2. Sequenced input: PBMCs. This receptor was identified in a man younger than 35 in good health and CMV-seronegative. CDR3 protein: CASSEGRVGGQETQYF. The DNA sequence reads TGTGCCAGCAGTGAGGGGAGGGTCGGGGGGCAAGAGACCCAGTACTTC.